This T cell receptor (beta chain) originates from a study of T cells in tumors after PD-1 blockade. Across the study: Prior checkpoint blockade, systemic immunosuppressant use, or anti-cancer therapy within 4 weeks excluded patients. Blood samples averaged around 110,000 templates (range about 24,679-260,000) and more than 35,000 unique clonotypes. During anti-PD-1 treatment, some patients continued daily vismodegib 150 mg.

The sample holds a few counts of this clone. What it recognizes is unknown. Study results and limitations: Blood contained about 38% of the tumor's TCR clonotypes.

The repertoire was sequenced with immunoSEQ multiplex PCR; TCRdb's copy has only in-frame clones and lacks some. The top ten clones hold 4.7% of a sample with about 63,000 clones, about 74% of them seen once. Unmatched junction bases numbered 14, after V lost 5 bases and J lost 4 bases. The CDR3 is 17 amino acids. CDR1 and CDR2 (germline): SGHTA, FQGNSA. The sample was PBMCs, taken after anti-PD-1 treatment. The chain joins TRBV7-2 to TRBJ2-5; 9 positions match TRBD2. The TCR was taken from a human donor with basal cell carcinoma. This CDR3 reads CASSPGIGLATSETQYF. The CDR3 DNA reads TGTGCCAGCAGCCCCGGGATTGGACTAGCGACATCAGAGACCCAGTACTTC.